These 17 T cell receptor beta chains came from one sample sequenced in a study of shared clonotypes between healthy human individuals. Naive CD8 cells, CD45RO-negative and positively selected for CCR7, excluded terminally differentiated effector memory CD45RA+ cells. This table comes from immunoSEQ multiplex PCR, and its TCRdb copy is limited to in-frame clones, with some not included. Here the sample spans about 2.2 million clones, approximately 92% being singletons. Sequences were obtained from naive CD8+ T cells from PBMCs. Receptors originate from a man between 18 and 29 years old in good health. Some clones in this sample may be carry-over from other donors' samples.

This rearrangement joins TRBV9 to TRBJ2-7; D may be TRBD1 or TRBD2 (6 bases each). The CDR3 runs to 14 residues. Trimming shortened V by 2 bases and J by 3 bases, and 12 bases separated the two germline ends. Germline CDR1 SGDLS, CDR2 YYNGEE. The CDR3: CASSVRGGHYEQYF. In DNA, the CDR3 is TGTGCCAGCAGCGTCCGTGGGGGGCACTACGAGCAGTACTTC.

V usage is TRBV28 and J usage is TRBJ1-1, with D perhaps matching TRBD1 (5 bases). The V and J ends lost 7 bases and 2 bases respectively, with 14 bases between them. This CDR3 has 14 amino acids. Per germline, CDR1 MDHEN and CDR2 SYDVKM. CDR3 in amino acids: CASTARGSNTEAFF. The CDR3 bases are TGTGCCAGCACCGCGCGGGGGAGTAACACTGAAGCTTTCTTT.

CDR3 residues: CASSQELGGNIQYF. Here the CDR3 DNA reads TGCGCCAGCAGCCAGGAATTGGGGGGGAACATTCAGTACTTC. V gene TRBV4-1 combines with J gene TRBJ2-4; TRBD2 matches 7 bases. Germline CDR1 reads MGHRA; CDR2 reads YSYEKL. After removal of 3 bases from V and 7 bases from J, the junction contained 6 bases not matched to a gene. The CDR3 is made up of 14 amino acids.

The chain recombines TRBV7-9 with TRBJ1-1; no clear D gene. The CDR3 is 15 amino acids. Looked up from germline, CDR1 is SEHNR and CDR2 is FQNEAQ (reference sequence). V lost 3 bases and J lost 5, with 16 bases in between. This chain's CDR3 is CASSFGSVRKTEAFF. Written as DNA, the CDR3 is TGTGCCAGCAGCTTTGGGTCTGTTCGGAAAACTGAAGCTTTCTTT.

In the case of this clone: Other nucleotide sequences from this sample produce the same CDR3. The gene calls are TRBV4-3 and TRBJ2-1; weak D call: TRBD1 (6 bases). Trimming pared 0 bases from V and 4 bases from J, leaving 10 bases between. The CDR3 has 15 residues. The germline V gene encodes CDR1 LGHNA and CDR2 YSLEER. CDR3 nucleotide sequence: TGCGCCAGCAGCCAAGATTCGGGGACATACAATGAGCAGTTCTTC. Residues: CASSQDSGTYNEQFF.

V and J are TRBV27 and TRBJ2-2; maybe TRBD2 (6 bases). The germline CDR1 and CDR2 sequences are MNHEY and SMNVEV (reference sequence). V was trimmed by 3 bases and J by 7 bases, leaving 21 bases between them. The CDR3 runs 17 residues. In DNA form, the CDR3 reads TGTGCCAGCAGTTTGACACGCGTGGCGGGGCCGGACGGGGAGCTGTTTTTT. As protein: CASSLTRVAGPDGELFF.

The chain couples TRBV7-9 to TRBJ2-2; D gene unclear. There are 17 residues in the CDR3. With 4 bases removed from V and 0 bases from J, the gap between germline ends came to 15 bases. Germline lookup yields CDR1 SEHNR and CDR2 FQNEAQ (reference sequence). In nucleotides, the CDR3 is TGTGCCAGCAGCTCTGTGATAGCCCTCACGAACACCGGGGAGCTGTTTTTT. Amino acid sequence: CASSSVIALTNTGELFF.

The chain has TRBV11-2 and TRBJ2-7; 7 bases are a match to TRBD1. Germline V gene data show CDR1 as SGHAT and CDR2 as FQNNGV. The CDR3 length is 15 residues. The junction had 6 bases not matched to a gene; V was cut back by 1 base and J by 3 bases. The CDR3 coding sequence is TGTGCCAGCAGCTTAGGAAGGGGGCAATTCTACGAGCAGTACTTC. This encodes CASSLGRGQFYEQYF. The complete variable domain, with remaining parts taken from reference TRBV11-2 and TRBJ2-7, reads EAGVAQSPRYKIIEKRQSVAFWCNPISGHATLYWYQQILGQGPKLLIQFQNNGVVDDSQLPKDRFSAERLKGVDSTLKIQPAKLEDSAVYLCASSLGRGQFYEQYFGPGTRLTVT.

The chain uses TRBV7-2 and TRBJ1-1; D possibly corresponds to TRBD1 (5 bases). The ends were cut back, 5 bases at V and 7 bases at J, with 20 bases in the middle. The V gene's germline CDR1 is SGHTA and CDR2 FQGNSA. The CDR3 has 15 residues. In nucleotides, the CDR3 is TGTGCCAGCAGCCCACTCCTGGGGGTGGTTGGTGAAGCTTTCTTT. As protein: CASSPLLGVVGEAFF.

This sequence joins TRBV13 and TRBJ2-7; 7 positions agree with TRBD1. The CDR3 has 14 residues. Germline V gene data show CDR1 as PRHDT and CDR2 as FYEKMQ (reference sequence). Trimming removed 4 bases from V and 2 bases from J; junction bases left unmatched: 5. CDR3 amino acids: CASSSRDSAYEQYF. CDR3 in DNA: TGTGCCAGCAGCTCCCGGGACAGTGCCTACGAGCAGTACTTC.

The chain links TRBV28 to TRBJ1-4; a weak D match, TRBD1 (5 bases). The V and J ends lost 6 bases and 5 bases respectively, with 13 bases between them. The CDR3 has 14 residues. CDR1 and CDR2 (germline): MDHEN, SYDVKM. CDR3 residues: CASRATERNEKLFF. In DNA, the CDR3 is TGTGCCAGCAGGGCGACAGAACGGAATGAAAAACTGTTTTTT.

The V call is TRBV19, the J call TRBJ2-1; 9 positions match TRBD2. The V gene's germline CDR1 is LNHDA and CDR2 SQIVND (reference sequence). Trimming cost V 4 bases and J 8 bases; bases outside gene matches: 9. The CDR3 length is 15 residues. The CDR3 DNA reads TGTGCCAGTAGTAACCGACTAGCGGCGTGGGATGAGCAGTTCTTC. Protein: CASSNRLAAWDEQFF.

The chain combines TRBV2 with TRBJ2-3; 12 bases agree with TRBD2. V trimming: 6 bases; J trimming: 2 bases; junction bases outside the gene matches: 6. The CDR3 length is 16 residues. The germline CDR1 and CDR2 sequences are SNHLY and FYNNEI. CDR3 residues: CASRARTSGNTDTQYF. CDR3 nucleotides: TGTGCCAGCAGGGCTAGGACTAGCGGGAACACAGATACGCAGTATTTT. Using reference TRBV2 and TRBJ2-3 for the parts outside the CDR3, the full variable domain is EPEVTQTPSHQVTQMGQEVILRCVPISNHLYFYWYRQILGQKVEFLVSFYNNEISEKSEIFDDQFSVERPDGSNFTLKIRSTKLEDSAMYFCASRARTSGNTDTQYFGPGTRLTVL.

The V call is TRBV19, the J call TRBJ2-1, with a possible D match to TRBD2 (5 bases). The V end lost 3 bases, the J end lost 10 bases, and 28 bases lay between the germline ends. Germline V gene sequence: CDR1 LNHDA, CDR2 SQIVND (reference sequence). The CDR3 spans 18 residues. The CDR3 loop is CASSIAAIAGHHFNEQFF. CDR3 nucleotides: TGTGCCAGTAGTATCGCGGCCATTGCGGGCCACCACTTCAACGAGCAGTTCTTC.

The chain carries TRBV2 and TRBJ1-1; D perhaps matches TRBD1 (5 bases). Germline V gene data show CDR1 as SNHLY and CDR2 as FYNNEI. This CDR3 region has 14 residues. Trimming shortened V by 6 bases and J by 3 bases, and 14 bases separated the two germline ends. The CDR3 DNA follows: TGTGCCAGCAGGGCGGGACGTGTGGACACTGAAGCTTTCTTT. Encoded protein: CASRAGRVDTEAFF.

This rearrangement joins TRBV11-2 to TRBJ2-4, with a weak D call TRBD1 (5 bases). V was shortened by 2 bases and J by 1 base, with 9 bases between the two germline ends. The CDR3 consists of 15 residues. Per the germline V gene, CDR1 is SGHAT and CDR2 is FQNNGV. The DNA for the CDR3 is TGTGCCAGCAGCTTATCACAGGCCGCCAAAAACATTCAGTACTTC. Amino acids: CASSLSQAAKNIQYF. Filled out from reference TRBV11-2 and TRBJ2-4, the complete variable domain reads EAGVAQSPRYKIIEKRQSVAFWCNPISGHATLYWYQQILGQGPKLLIQFQNNGVVDDSQLPKDRFSAERLKGVDSTLKIQPAKLEDSAVYLCASSLSQAAKNIQYFGAGTRLSVL.

The V and J genes are TRBV27 and TRBJ2-1; D is possibly TRBD2 (6 bases). This CDR3 is 15 amino acids long. In germline, CDR1 is MNHEY, CDR2 SMNVEV (reference sequence). Trimming cost V 7 bases and J 4 bases, with 17 bases left between them. CDR3 DNA: TGTGCCAGCAACCCTCGGGGGTCCCAGTACAATGAGCAGTTCTTC. Protein: CASNPRGSQYNEQFF.